These 25 T cell receptor beta chains were sequenced from one sample in a study of shared clonotypes between healthy human individuals. Clones were read by immunoSEQ multiplex PCR, and TCRdb kept only the in-frame ones, dropping some. The table lists under 2,500,000 clones, more than 90% of them singletons, with 0.1% to 0.15% in the top ten. Input material: naive CD4+ T cells sorted from blood. The subset is: CD45RA+ positively selected. The receptors originated from a man between 18 and 29 years old in good health.

The chain couples TRBV2 to TRBJ2-2; TRBD2 is a possible D gene (6 bases). This CDR3 has 15 amino acids. Per germline, CDR1 SNHLY and CDR2 FYNNEI. The CDR3, as DNA: TGTGGCACTATGTTGGCTAGCGACAACACCGGGGAGCTGTTTTTT. Translating it yields CGTMLASDNTGELFF.

CDR3 sequence: CASSGDWSSYEQYF. The CDR3 bases are TGTGCCAGCAGCGGGGACTGGAGCTCCTACGAGCAGTACTTC. The rearrangement links TRBV6-6 to TRBJ2-7, with a weak D call TRBD2 (6 bases). This CDR3 comprises 14 residues. Trimming took 6 bases from V and 0 from J, leaving 12 bases between them. Germline assignment: CDR1 MNHNY and CDR2 SVGAGI (reference sequence).

This chain joins TRBV9 and TRBJ1-4; D uncertain. Germline lookup yields CDR1 SGDLS and CDR2 YYNGEE. The CDR3 is 16 residues long. Trimming pared 0 bases from V and 5 bases from J, leaving 14 bases between. CDR3 residues: CASSVDPWAPNEKLFF. CDR3 bases: TGTGCCAGCAGCGTAGACCCCTGGGCCCCAAATGAAAAACTGTTTTTT. Drawing the rest from reference TRBV9 and TRBJ1-4, the complete variable domain is DSGVTQTPKHLITATGQRVTLRCSPRSGDLSVYWYQQSLDQGLQFLIQYYNGEERAKGNILERFSAQQFPDLHSELNLSSLELGDSALYFCASSVDPWAPNEKLFFGSGTQLSVL.

The CDR3 reads CASSQGGYEQYF. The CDR3 region has the DNA TGTGCCAGTAGCCAGGGGGGGTACGAGCAGTACTTC. The chain is built from TRBV19 and TRBJ2-7; the D call may be TRBD1 or TRBD2 (7 bases each). The CDR3 sequence is 12 residues long. CDR1 is LNHDA, CDR2 SQIVND, per germline (reference sequence). Trimming removed 6 bases at V and 4 bases at J, with 10 bases between.

The chain uses TRBV7-8 and TRBJ1-1; 7 nucleotides align to TRBD1. CDR3 length: 15 residues. The germline CDR1 and CDR2 sequences are SGHVS and FQNEAQ. The J segment lost 1 base and the V segment lost 3 bases, leaving 5 bases of the junction unmatched. CDR3 loop: CASSFDRAGNTEAFF. The CDR3 region has the DNA TGTGCCAGCAGCTTTGACAGGGCTGGGAACACTGAAGCTTTCTTT.

This sequence joins TRBV2 and TRBJ2-7, with D possibly being TRBD2 (5 bases). This CDR3 has 12 residues. Per the germline V gene, CDR1 is SNHLY and CDR2 is FYNNEI. Trimming took 6 bases from V and 4 from J, leaving 10 bases between them. The CDR3 loop is CASSARGYEQYF. DNA of the CDR3: TGTGCCAGCAGCGCCCGAGGGTACGAGCAGTACTTC.

This clone has a handful of counts. This sample also contains other DNA sequences that code for the same CDR3. V is TRBV9 and J is TRBJ1-5; D is ambiguous. The V end was cut by 0 bases, the J end by 1 base, with 2 bases between. From germline, CDR1 is SGDLS and CDR2 YYNGEE. CDR3 length: 13 residues. The CDR3 protein is CASSVGSNQPQHF. The DNA of the CDR3 is TGTGCCAGCAGCGTAGGAAGCAATCAGCCCCAGCATTTT.

CDR3 region: CASSQPGTGLNYGYTF. The CDR3 region has the DNA TGCGCCAGCAGCCAACCCGGGACAGGGTTAAACTATGGCTACACCTTC. This sequence joins TRBV4-1 and TRBJ1-2; TRBD1 aligns across 9 bases. V shed 2 bases, J shed 2 bases, and the junction held 6 bases outside the gene matches. CDR1 and CDR2 from the germline V gene are MGHRA and YSYEKL. This CDR3 is 16 amino acids long.

The chain employs TRBV2 and TRBJ1-1, with 8 bases lining up with TRBD1. The V gene end was trimmed by 10 bases and the J gene end by 3 bases; junction bases not matched to a gene: 7. Germline values: CDR1 SNHLY, CDR2 FYNNEI. The CDR3 is 13 amino acids. CDR3 sequence reads: CAKGQGGDTEAFF. CDR3 nucleotides: TGTGCCAAAGGACAGGGCGGGGACACTGAAGCTTTCTTT.

V usage is TRBV5-1 and J usage is TRBJ2-3; D is perhaps TRBD2 (6 bases). V shed 4 bases and J shed 2 bases, with 17 bases lying between them. Germline CDR1 SGHRS, CDR2 YFSETQ. This CDR3 comprises 16 residues. CDR3 in DNA: TGCGCCAGCAGCAGACGGGAGCCACGAGTCACAGATACGCAGTATTTT. Its translation: CASSRREPRVTDTQYF.

The chain links TRBV6-6 to TRBJ2-7, with 8 bases that match TRBD2. V was pared by 3 bases and J by 4 bases, with 11 bases of the junction left unmatched. Germline CDR1 reads MNHNY; CDR2 reads SVGAGI (reference sequence). CDR3 length: 16 amino acids. The CDR3 protein is CASSYRTSGVGYEQYF. In DNA, the CDR3 is TGTGCCAGCAGTTATAGAACTAGCGGCGTCGGTTACGAGCAGTACTTC.

Only one count was recorded for this clone. The gene calls are TRBV19 and TRBJ2-2; perhaps TRBD1 as D (6 bases). The CDR3 extends over 14 amino acids. Germline V CDR1 and CDR2: LNHDA, SQIVND (reference sequence). Trimming left V 5 bases short and J 4 bases short, with 11 bases between. DNA of the CDR3: TGTGCCAGTAGTCAGGGGCGAGGCACCGGGGAGCTGTTTTTT. Translation gives CASSQGRGTGELFF.

In DNA form, the CDR3 reads TGTGCCAGCAGCTTAGCGGGACAGAAGTTAGGGACCCAGTACTTC. Translation gives CASSLAGQKLGTQYF. The J gene is TRBJ2-5, the V gene TRBV7-2, with TRBD1 identical over 7 bases. Germline CDR1 and CDR2: SGHTA and FQGNSA. This CDR3 region has 15 residues. After removal of 0 bases from V and 7 bases from J, the junction contained 8 bases not matched to a gene. The whole variable domain, filled in from reference TRBV7-2 and TRBJ2-5, reads GAGVSQSPSNKVTEKGKDVELRCDPISGHTALYWYRQSLGQGLEFLIYFQGNSAPDKSGLPSDRFSAERTGGSVSTLTIQRTQQEDSAVYLCASSLAGQKLGTQYFGPGTRLLVL.

The chain employs TRBV30 and TRBJ2-7; TRBD2 matches at 12 bases. The CDR3 extends over 15 amino acids. With V trimmed by 2 bases and J by 6 bases, 8 bases remained unmatched. Germline V gene data show CDR1 as GTSNPN and CDR2 as SVGIG (reference sequence). The CDR3 DNA is TGTGCCTGGAGTCTGACTAGCGGGAGAGGGGGCGAGCAGTACTTC. It specifies CAWSLTSGRGGEQYF.

The V gene is TRBV2, the J gene TRBJ2-5; TRBD2 is a possible D gene (5 bases). The CDR3 consists of 12 residues. Per germline, CDR1 SNHLY and CDR2 FYNNEI. Trimming removed 11 bases from V and 1 base from J, with 11 bases in between. CDR3 loop: CAGRGSQETQYF. In nucleotides, the CDR3 is TGTGCCGGACGGGGTTCCCAAGAGACCCAGTACTTC. The full variable domain, rest sourced from reference TRBV2 and TRBJ2-5, is EPEVTQTPSHQVTQMGQEVILRCVPISNHLYFYWYRQILGQKVEFLVSFYNNEISEKSEIFDDQFSVERPDGSNFTLKIRSTKLEDSAMYFCAGRGSQETQYFGPGTRLLVL.

The V call is TRBV19, the J call TRBJ2-1, with 11 positions matching TRBD2. The CDR3 runs to 17 residues. Losses at the gene ends were 1 base for V and 6 bases for J; bases not matched to a gene: 8. The germline V gene has CDR1 LNHDA and CDR2 SQIVND (reference sequence). The CDR3 reads CASSIGWLAGGPNEQFF. CDR3 sequence (DNA): TGTGCCAGTAGTATAGGTTGGCTAGCGGGAGGACCCAATGAGCAGTTCTTC.

The J gene is TRBJ1-5, the V gene TRBV7-8; possibly TRBD1 for D (6 bases). Trimming took off 3 bases at V and 7 bases at J, with 13 bases between the two ends. Germline CDR1 and CDR2: SGHVS and FQNEAQ. The CDR3 is 14 amino acids. This chain's CDR3 is CASSFRGGGQPQHF. The CDR3 coding sequence is TGTGCCAGCAGCTTCAGGGGAGGAGGCCAGCCCCAGCATTTT.

This clone was found once. The rearrangement uses TRBV4-3 and TRBJ2-3; 14 nucleotides line up with TRBD2. Germline values: CDR1 LGHNA, CDR2 YSLEER. The CDR3 covers 21 residues. V lost 3 bases to trimming and J lost 5 bases; unmatched junction nucleotides: 19. The CDR3: CASSHAKGTSGSTLKGDTQYF. The CDR3 region has the DNA TGCGCCAGCAGCCATGCCAAAGGGACTAGCGGGAGCACCCTAAAGGGAGATACGCAGTATTTT.

Note on this clone: Other nucleotide sequences from this sample produce the same CDR3. This chain links TRBV7-2 with TRBJ2-5; D is undetermined. Germline loops: CDR1 SGHTA, CDR2 FQGNSA. The CDR3 loop spans 12 amino acids. The V and J ends lost 5 bases and 4 bases respectively, with 8 bases between them. DNA of the CDR3: TGTGCCAGCAGCCCCCCCGGAGAGACCCAGTACTTC. Translation: CASSPPGETQYF.

J is TRBJ1-2 and V is TRBV5-1, with 7 positions matching TRBD1. The CDR3 extends over 14 amino acids. J gave up 8 bases and V 0 bases, and 7 bases lay outside the gene matches. From germline, CDR1 is SGHRS and CDR2 YFSETQ. The CDR3 DNA reads TGCGCCAGCAGCTTGGATCGACAGGGCCACGGCTACACCTTC. It encodes CASSLDRQGHGYTF.

V gene TRBV19 combines with J gene TRBJ2-4, with a tentative D call TRBD1 (5 bases). The germline V and J ends were trimmed by 3 bases and 1 base, with 10 bases remaining between them. Germline-derived CDR1 and CDR2 are LNHDA and SQIVND (reference sequence). The CDR3 consists of 15 residues. The CDR3 DNA reads TGTGCCAGTAGTATGGGGCAATTGGCCAAAAACATTCAGTACTTC. Translating it yields CASSMGQLAKNIQYF.

The genes are TRBV30 and TRBJ1-3, with no clear D. The germline gives CDR1 GTSNPN, CDR2 SVGIG (reference sequence). CDR3 length equals 14 residues. V gave up 5 bases and J gave up 1 base, with 12 bases separating them. The CDR3 coding sequence is TGTGCCTGGCGGGAGGTGGGATCTGGAAACACCATATATTTT. As protein: CAWREVGSGNTIYF.

The chain links TRBV6-1 to TRBJ2-7; 9 nucleotides align to TRBD1. Germline trimming cut 6 bases from V and 5 bases from J; bases unmatched to any gene: 5. This CDR3 contains 13 residues. Germline V CDR1 and CDR2: MNHNS, SASEGT. The chain's CDR3 is CASRRDRAHEQYF. The DNA of the CDR3 is TGTGCCAGCAGGAGGGACAGGGCCCACGAGCAGTACTTC.

The chain links TRBV4-1 to TRBJ2-7, with TRBD1 matching over 12 bases. Germline trimming cut 6 bases from V and 6 bases from J; bases unmatched to any gene: 12. Per germline, CDR1 MGHRA and CDR2 YSYEKL. The CDR3 contains 16 residues. The CDR3 DNA reads as TGCGCCAGCAGGTCGAACCGGGACAGGGGGCTTGCCGAGCAGTACTTC. This codes for CASRSNRDRGLAEQYF.

The CDR3 here is CASSLARGTAYEQYF. CDR3 nucleotide sequence: TGTGCCAGCAGCTTAGCCCGGGGAACTGCCTACGAGCAGTACTTC. The rearrangement joins TRBV7-9 to TRBJ2-7; D might be TRBD2 (5 bases). The germline V and J ends were trimmed by 0 bases and 2 bases, with 11 bases remaining between them. From germline, CDR1 is SEHNR and CDR2 FQNEAQ (reference sequence). This CDR3 is 15 amino acids long.